Presented here are 14 T cell receptor beta chains from one specimen sequenced in a study of identifying expanded T cells in peripheral blood. TCRdb's copy holds only in-frame clones and misses some; the assay was immunoSEQ multiplex PCR. The sample has about 91,000 clones; around 88% are singletons. The specimen was blood. These receptors all come from a person aged 18-70 years in good health.

The CDR3 DNA reads as TGTGCCAGCAGCCATCTAAAGGCCAAATGGGCACTGTTTTTT. Protein: CASSHLKAKWALFF. The V call is TRBV28, the J call TRBJ1-4; unclear D gene. Trimming cost V 6 bases and J 13 bases, with 21 bases left between them. This CDR3 has 14 amino acids. Germline-derived CDR1 and CDR2 are MDHEN and SYDVKM. Full variable domain (outside the CDR3, taken from reference TRBV28 and TRBJ1-4): DVKVTQSSRYLVKRTGEKVFLECVQDMDHENMFWYRQDPGLGLRLIYFSYDVKMKEKGDIPEGYSVSREKKERFSLILESASTNQTSMYLCASSHLKAKWALFFGSGTQLSVL.

The V and J genes are TRBV6-4 and TRBJ2-1; D tentatively reads TRBD1 or TRBD2 (5 bases each). Germline lookup yields CDR1 MRHNA and CDR2 SNTAGT. This CDR3 comprises 13 residues. V was clipped by 4 bases and J by 9 bases, with 13 bases between them. The CDR3 DNA follows: TGTGCCAGCAGTGCCACGAGGGGTAGTGAGCAGTTCTTC. This translates into CASSATRGSEQFF.

The chain is built from TRBV5-6 and TRBJ2-7; D is ambiguous. Germline CDR1 is SGHDT and CDR2 is YYEEEE. Trimming removed 1 base at V and 3 bases at J, with 11 bases between. There are 14 residues in the CDR3. Written as DNA, the CDR3 is TGTGCCAGCAGCTTGTCTAGGGCACACTACGAGCAGTACTTC. Protein: CASSLSRAHYEQYF.

In nucleotides, the CDR3 is TGTGCCAGCAGATATGACAGCGCTTCTGGAAACACCATATATTTT. Protein product: CASRYDSASGNTIYF. The V gene is TRBV28, the J gene TRBJ1-3, with D possibly matching TRBD1 (5 bases). The germline V gene has CDR1 MDHEN and CDR2 SYDVKM. Trimming cost V 6 bases and J 1 base, with 13 bases left between them. The CDR3 contains 15 residues.

The rearrangement uses TRBV5-8 and TRBJ2-7; TRBD1 is a possible D gene (6 bases). V lost 5 bases and J lost 3, with 18 bases in between. CDR1 SGHTS and CDR2 YDEGEE come from the germline V gene. The CDR3 runs to 15 residues. In nucleotides, the CDR3 is TGTGCCAGCAGTTTAGACAGGCTGCAGGTCTACGAGCAGTACTTC. Translation gives CASSLDRLQVYEQYF.

J is TRBJ2-3 and V is TRBV29-1, with D perhaps assigned TRBD1 or TRBD2 (7 bases each). The CDR3 covers 13 residues. With 6 bases removed from V and 3 bases from J, the gap between germline ends came to 13 bases. CDR1 and CDR2 from the germline V gene are SQVTM and ANQGSEA. CDR3 region: CSVARGGTDTQYF. The DNA for the CDR3 is TGCAGCGTCGCCAGGGGGGGGACAGATACGCAGTATTTT.

The chain uses TRBV6-1 and TRBJ1-2; D is unclear. The CDR3 extends over 16 amino acids. Trimming took 1 base from V and 8 from J, leaving 20 bases between them. Germline loops: CDR1 MNHNS, CDR2 SASEGT. CDR3 in amino acids: CASSEGTSTRGTGYTF. For the CDR3, the DNA is TGTGCCAGCAGTGAAGGGACGTCTACCCGGGGTACGGGCTACACCTTC.

This clone was found a few times. The chain uses TRBV28 and TRBJ1-4, with 7 nucleotides matching TRBD1. V was pared by 6 bases and J by 4 bases, with 8 bases of the junction left unmatched. This CDR3 contains 15 residues. Germline assignment: CDR1 MDHEN and CDR2 SYDVKM. CDR3 coding DNA: TGTGCCAGCAGGGAGGGAGGGACAGATAATGAAAAACTGTTTTTT. It is translated as CASREGGTDNEKLFF.

The chain links TRBV5-1 to TRBJ1-2; 9 bases agree with TRBD1. The CDR3 contains 20 residues. V dropped 3 bases and J dropped 8; count of bases not matched to a gene: 26. Germline assignment: CDR1 SGHRS and CDR2 YFSETQ. The CDR3 bases are TGCGCCAGCAGCTCCGGAGGGCAGGGGACAGGGAACGCGGCAGGGGACGGCTACACCTTC. It codes for CASSSGGQGTGNAAGDGYTF.

The CDR3 protein is CASSLAGGDTQYF. CDR3 sequence (DNA): TGCGCCAGCAGCTTGGCCGGGGGAGATACGCAGTATTTT. V usage is TRBV5-1 and J usage is TRBJ2-3, with D maybe TRBD2 (6 bases). Germline CDR1 is SGHRS and CDR2 is YFSETQ. Trimming removed 0 bases at V and 5 bases at J, with 7 bases between. This CDR3 contains 13 residues.

The chain has TRBV19 and TRBJ2-7; 8 bases agree with TRBD2. Losses at the gene ends were 5 bases for V and 2 bases for J; bases not matched to a gene: 5. This CDR3 contains 14 residues. CDR1 and CDR2 from the germline V gene are LNHDA and SQIVND (reference sequence). Written as DNA, the CDR3 is TGTGCCAGTAGTCGAGCGGGGGCGACCTACGAGCAGTACTTC. Amino acids: CASSRAGATYEQYF.

The genes are TRBV2 and TRBJ2-3; 9 bases agree with TRBD2. The germline V gene encodes CDR1 SNHLY and CDR2 FYNNEI. This CDR3 has 12 residues. The V segment lost 8 bases and the J segment 4 bases; nucleotides outside the gene matches: 1. CDR3 DNA sequence: TGTGCCAGCGGGACTAGCCCAGATACGCAGTATTTT. It yields the protein CASGTSPDTQYF.

V gene TRBV20-1 combines with J gene TRBJ2-1; the D is unclear. Germline assignment: CDR1 DFQATT and CDR2 SNEGSKA (reference sequence). The CDR3 runs 9 residues. This chain's CDR3 is CSVNTEQFF. As DNA, the CDR3 is TGCAGCGTGAACACCGAGCAGTTCTTC.

The gene calls are TRBV6-1 and TRBJ2-2; D may be TRBD2 (5 bases). This CDR3 is 12 amino acids long. Trimming took 6 bases from V and 3 from J, leaving 5 bases between them. In germline, CDR1 is MNHNS, CDR2 SASEGT. CDR3 sequence (DNA): TGTGCCAGCAGGCGGGACACCGGGGAGCTGTTTTTT. Its protein is CASRRDTGELFF.